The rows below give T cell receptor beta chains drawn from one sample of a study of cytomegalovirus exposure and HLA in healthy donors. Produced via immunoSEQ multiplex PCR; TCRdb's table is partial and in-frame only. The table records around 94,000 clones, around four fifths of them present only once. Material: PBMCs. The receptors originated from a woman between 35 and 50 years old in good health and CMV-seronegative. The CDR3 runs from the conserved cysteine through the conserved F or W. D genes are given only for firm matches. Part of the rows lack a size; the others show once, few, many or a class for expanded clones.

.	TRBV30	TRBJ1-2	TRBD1	TGTGCCTGGACGGCAGGGGGCTTACACACCTTC	CAWTAGGLHTF
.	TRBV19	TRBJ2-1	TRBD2	TGTGCCATTGAGCGGGGGAATTACAATGAGCAGTTCTTC	CAIERGNYNEQFF
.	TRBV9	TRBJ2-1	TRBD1	TGTGCCAGCAGCGATCAGGGGGTACCCTACAATGAGCAGTTCTTC	CASSDQGVPYNEQFF
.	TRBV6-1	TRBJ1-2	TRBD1	TGTGCCAGCAGTGAAGAAGGACAGGGGGCTAACTATGGCTACACCTTC	CASSEEGQGANYGYTF
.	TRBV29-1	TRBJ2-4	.	TGCAGCGTTGTGGGAGGATTCCTAGCCAAAAACATTCAGTACTTC	CSVVGGFLAKNIQYF
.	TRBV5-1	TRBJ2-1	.	TGCGCCAGCAGCCTACCCCCTCGGGGGATACCGGTTGAGCAGTTCTTC	CASSLPPRGIPVEQFF
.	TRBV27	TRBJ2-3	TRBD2	TGTGCCAGCAGTTTATTGACTAGCGGGGGGGCAGGCACAGATACGCAGTATTTT	CASSLLTSGGAGTDTQYF
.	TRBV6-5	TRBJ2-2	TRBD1	TGTGCCAGCAAACCGCAGGGGGCCACCGGGGAGCTGTTTTTT	CASKPQGATGELFF
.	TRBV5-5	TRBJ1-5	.	TGTGCCAGCAGCTTGTGGGCATCAGACAATCAGCCCCAGCATTTT	CASSLWASDNQPQHF
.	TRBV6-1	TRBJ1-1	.	TGTGCCAGCAGTGAAGCGCCCAGTTTCGCTGAAGCTTTCTTT	CASSEAPSFAEAFF
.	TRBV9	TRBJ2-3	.	TGTGCCAGCAGCCCGAGGGGGGGGAGCACAGATACGCAGTATTTT	CASSPRGGSTDTQYF
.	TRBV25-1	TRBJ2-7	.	TGTGCCAGCGGACAAGACGGCGGCTACGAGCAGTACTTC	CASGQDGGYEQYF
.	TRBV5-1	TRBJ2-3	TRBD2	TGCGCCAGCAGCTTGTCTAGCGGGGGTGGGGATACGCAGTATTTT	CASSLSSGGGDTQYF
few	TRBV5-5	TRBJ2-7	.	TGTGCCAGCAGCACTCTGGGGCCGTACGAGCAGTACTTC	CASSTLGPYEQYF
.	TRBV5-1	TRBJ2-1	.	TGCGCCAGCAGCTTGGGTCCGACGGGGGAGTTTTACAATGAGCAGTTCTTC	CASSLGPTGEFYNEQFF
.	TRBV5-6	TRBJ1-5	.	TGTGCCAGCAGCGTGAGGGGGAATCAGCCCCAGCATTTT	CASSVRGNQPQHF
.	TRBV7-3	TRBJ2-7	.	TGTGCCAGCAGCTTACAGGGTAGCGAGCAGTACTTC	CASSLQGSEQYF
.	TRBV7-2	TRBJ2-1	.	TGTGCCAGCAGCTTAGTCGTGCGGGATTACAATGAGCAGTTCTTC	CASSLVVRDYNEQFF
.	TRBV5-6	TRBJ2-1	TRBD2	TGTGCCAGCAGCTTGGACCCTAGCGGGGCCTACAATGAGCAGTTCTTC	CASSLDPSGAYNEQFF
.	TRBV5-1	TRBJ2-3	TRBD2	TGCGCCAGCAGCCCGGGGACTAGCGGGGCCCTAGATACGCAGTATTTT	CASSPGTSGALDTQYF
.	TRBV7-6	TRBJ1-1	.	TGTGCCAGCAGCTCTACAGCGGAGAACACTGAAGCTTTCTTT	CASSSTAENTEAFF
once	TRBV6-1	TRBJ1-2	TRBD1	TGTGCCAGCGGCTCCGGGACAGGGTACGATGGCTACACCTTC	CASGSGTGYDGYTF
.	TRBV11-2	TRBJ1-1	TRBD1	TGTGCCAGCAGCTTGGGGGACAGGTTGGGGACTGAAGCTTTCTTT	CASSLGDRLGTEAFF
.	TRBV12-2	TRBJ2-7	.	TGTGCAAGTCGCTTAACCCGGTTTAGGGCGGGGAACTACGAGCAGTACTTC	CASRLTRFRAGNYEQYF
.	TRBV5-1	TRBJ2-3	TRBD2	TGCGCCAGCAGCGGACCCTCTCCTAGCGGGGGGGCTCTAACAGATACGCAGTATTTT	CASSGPSPSGGALTDTQYF
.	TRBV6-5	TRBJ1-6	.	TGTGCCAGCAGCTCCACGGGTCAACTCCTCCACTTT	CASSSTGQLLHF
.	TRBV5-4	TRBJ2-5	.	TGTGCCAGCAGCTCACCCACAGGGTTACAAGAGACCCAGTACTTC	CASSSPTGLQETQYF
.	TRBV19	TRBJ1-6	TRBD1	TGTGCCAGCGCTTGGGGGACAGGGAATTCACCCCTCCACTTT	CASAWGTGNSPLHF
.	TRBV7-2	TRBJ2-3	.	TGTGCCAGCAGCCAGGGGGTAGCGGCAGATACGCAGTATTTT	CASSQGVAADTQYF
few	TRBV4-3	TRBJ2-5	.	TGCGCCAGCAGCCAGCACGGACTGTTACAGGAGACCCAGTACTTC	CASSQHGLLQETQYF
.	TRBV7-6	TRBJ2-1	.	TGTGCCAGCAGCTTAGCTGGGCAGGGCGGACACAATGAGCAGTTCTTC	CASSLAGQGGHNEQFF